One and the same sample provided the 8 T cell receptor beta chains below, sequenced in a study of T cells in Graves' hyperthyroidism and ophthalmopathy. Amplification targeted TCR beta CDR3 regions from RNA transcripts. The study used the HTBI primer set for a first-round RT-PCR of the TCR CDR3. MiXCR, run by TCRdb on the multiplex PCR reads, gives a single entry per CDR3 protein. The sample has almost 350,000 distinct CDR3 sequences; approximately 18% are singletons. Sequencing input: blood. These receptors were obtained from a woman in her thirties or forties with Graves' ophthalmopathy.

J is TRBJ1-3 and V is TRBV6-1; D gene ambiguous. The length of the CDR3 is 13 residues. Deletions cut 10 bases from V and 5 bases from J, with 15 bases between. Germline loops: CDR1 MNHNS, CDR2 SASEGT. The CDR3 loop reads CATRTVGRNTIYF. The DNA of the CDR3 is TGTGCCACCCGGACCGTCGGTAGAAACACCATATATTTT.

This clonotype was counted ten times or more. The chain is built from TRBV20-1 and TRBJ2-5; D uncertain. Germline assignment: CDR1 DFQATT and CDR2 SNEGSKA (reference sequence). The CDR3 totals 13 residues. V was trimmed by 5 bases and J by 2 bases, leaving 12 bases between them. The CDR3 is CSAATPSQETQYF. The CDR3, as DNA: TGCAGTGCTGCGACCCCATCTCAAGAGACCCAGTACTTC.

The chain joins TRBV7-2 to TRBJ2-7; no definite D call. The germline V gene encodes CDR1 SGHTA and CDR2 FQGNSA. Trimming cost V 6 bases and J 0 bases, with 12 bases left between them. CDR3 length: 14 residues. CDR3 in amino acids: CASSLIQSSYEQYF. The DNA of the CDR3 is TGTGCCAGCAGTCTTATACAGAGCTCCTACGAGCAGTACTTC.

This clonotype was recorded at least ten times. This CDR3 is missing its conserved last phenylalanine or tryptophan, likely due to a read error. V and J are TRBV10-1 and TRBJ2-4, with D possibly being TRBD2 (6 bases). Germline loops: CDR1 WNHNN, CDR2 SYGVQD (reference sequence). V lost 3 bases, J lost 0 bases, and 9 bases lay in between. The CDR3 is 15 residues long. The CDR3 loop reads CASSDGGLAKNIQYS. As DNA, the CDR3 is TGCGCCAGCAGTGATGGAGGGCTAGCCAAAAACATTCAGTACTCC.

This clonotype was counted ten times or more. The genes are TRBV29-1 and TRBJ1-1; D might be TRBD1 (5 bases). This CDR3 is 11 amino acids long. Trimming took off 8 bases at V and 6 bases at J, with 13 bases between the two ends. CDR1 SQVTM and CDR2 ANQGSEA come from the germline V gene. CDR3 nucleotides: TGCAGCTGCCATCAGGGATCTGAAGCTTTCTTT. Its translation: CSCHQGSEAFF.

This chain's CDR3 is CAAVTGGGYGYTF. The CDR3 region has the DNA TGTGCCGCCGTGACAGGGGGTGGCTATGGCTACACCTTC. V is TRBV10-3 and J is TRBJ1-2, with TRBD1 identical over 9 bases. This CDR3 contains 13 residues. The V gene end was trimmed by 11 bases and the J gene end by 4 bases; junction bases not matched to a gene: 8. Germline values: CDR1 ENHRY, CDR2 SYGVKD.

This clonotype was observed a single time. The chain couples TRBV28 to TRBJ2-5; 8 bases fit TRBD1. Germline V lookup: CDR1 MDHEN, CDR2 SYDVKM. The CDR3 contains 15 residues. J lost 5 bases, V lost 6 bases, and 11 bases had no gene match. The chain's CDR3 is CASRPPGQGYETQYF. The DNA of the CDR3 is TGTGCCAGCAGACCCCCCGGACAGGGCTACGAGACCCAGTACTTC.

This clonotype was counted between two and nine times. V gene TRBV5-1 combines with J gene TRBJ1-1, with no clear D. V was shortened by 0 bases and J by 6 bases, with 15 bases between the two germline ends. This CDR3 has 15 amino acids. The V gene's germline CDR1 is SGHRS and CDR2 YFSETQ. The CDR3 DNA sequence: TGCGCCAGCAGCTTGGAGTCGGGCGGAACCCCTGAAGCTTTCTTT. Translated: CASSLESGGTPEAFF.